This T cell receptor beta chain was profiled in a study of cytomegalovirus exposure and HLA in healthy donors. With 60 Vbeta and 13 Jbeta primers, the PCR was carried out. The assay was immunoSEQ multiplex PCR, and TCRdb's table has in-frame clones only and misses some. Seen here are about 200,000 clones, approximately 80% observed once, and the top ten hold approximately 2.8%. Unrecorded immune exposures were likely, despite nominal health at sampling. This CDR3 is built from 18 residues. With V trimmed by 10 bases and J by 2 bases, 13 bases remained unmatched. Germline CDR1 SNHLY, CDR2 FYNNEI. V usage is TRBV2 and J usage is TRBJ2-2, with 13 bases identical to TRBD2. Sequenced input: PBMCs. The TCR originated in a man aged 25-45 years in good health and CMV-seronegative. The CDR3 loop reads CAIRLAGGRRDNTGELFF. Written as DNA, the CDR3 is TGTGCCATTCGACTAGCGGGGGGAAGAAGAGATAACACCGGGGAGCTGTTTTTT. The full variable domain, rest sourced from reference TRBV2 and TRBJ2-2, is EPEVTQTPSHQVTQMGQEVILRCVPISNHLYFYWYRQILGQKVEFLVSFYNNEISEKSEIFDDQFSVERPDGSNFTLKIRSTKLEDSAMYFCAIRLAGGRRDNTGELFFGEGSRLTVL.